This T cell receptor beta chain derives from a study of shared clonotypes between healthy human individuals. For the study at large: A donor's plate count was three for CD4 naive and three for CD4 memory; CD8 naive had two and CD8 memory one.

Naive CD8 cells, CD45RO-negative and positively selected for CCR7, excluded terminally differentiated effector memory CD45RA+ cells. On this clone itself: The same CDR3 arises from other DNA sequences in this sample as well.

Here immunoSEQ multiplex PCR was the method, and the copy in TCRdb shows in-frame clones only, minus some. The data contain about 2 million clones, about 95% of them seen just once; the ten biggest clones take up less than 1.5%. Per germline, CDR1 SGDLS and CDR2 YYNGEE. There are 15 residues in the CDR3. V lost 0 bases to trimming and J lost 2 bases; unmatched junction nucleotides: 4. Sequencing was done on a sample of naive CD8+ T cells sorted from blood. This rearrangement joins TRBV9 to TRBJ2-7; 8 bases align to TRBD2. This receptor was obtained from a man aged 18 to 30 in good health. The CDR3 DNA reads TGTGCCAGCAGCGTAGAGGCGGGAGGACCCTACGAGCAGTACTTC. Encoded protein: CASSVEAGGPYEQYF.